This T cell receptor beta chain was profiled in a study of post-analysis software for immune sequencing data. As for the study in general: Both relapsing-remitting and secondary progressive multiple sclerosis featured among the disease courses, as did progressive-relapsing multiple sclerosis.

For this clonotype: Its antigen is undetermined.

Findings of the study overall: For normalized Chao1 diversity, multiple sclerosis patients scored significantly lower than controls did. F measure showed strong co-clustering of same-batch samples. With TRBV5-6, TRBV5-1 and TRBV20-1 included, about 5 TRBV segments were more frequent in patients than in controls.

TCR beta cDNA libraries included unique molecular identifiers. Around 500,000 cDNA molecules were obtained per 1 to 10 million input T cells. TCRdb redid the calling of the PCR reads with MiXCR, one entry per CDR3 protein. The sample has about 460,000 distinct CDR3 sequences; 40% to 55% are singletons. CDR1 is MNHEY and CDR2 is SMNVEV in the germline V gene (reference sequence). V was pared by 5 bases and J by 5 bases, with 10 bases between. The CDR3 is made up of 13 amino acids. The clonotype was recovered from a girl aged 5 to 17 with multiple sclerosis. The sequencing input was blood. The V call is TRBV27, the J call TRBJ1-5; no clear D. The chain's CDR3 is CASSPGPHQPQHF. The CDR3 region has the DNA TGTGCCAGCAGTCCCGGACCGCATCAGCCCCAGCATTTT.